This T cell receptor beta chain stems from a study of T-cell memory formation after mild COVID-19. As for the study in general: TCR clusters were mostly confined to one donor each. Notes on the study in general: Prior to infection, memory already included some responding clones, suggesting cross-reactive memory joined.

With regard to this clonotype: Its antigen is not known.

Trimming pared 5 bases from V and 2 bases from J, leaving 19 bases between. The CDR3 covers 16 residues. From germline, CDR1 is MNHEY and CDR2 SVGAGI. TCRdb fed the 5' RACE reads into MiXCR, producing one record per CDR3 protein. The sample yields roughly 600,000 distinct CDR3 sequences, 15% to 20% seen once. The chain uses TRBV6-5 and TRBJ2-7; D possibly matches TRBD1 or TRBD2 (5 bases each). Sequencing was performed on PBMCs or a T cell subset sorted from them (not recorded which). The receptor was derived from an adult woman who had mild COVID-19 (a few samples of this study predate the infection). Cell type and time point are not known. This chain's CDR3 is CASSRSYGTEAYEQYF. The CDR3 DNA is TGTGCCAGCAGTCGGTCCTACGGGACCGAAGCCTACGAGCAGTACTTC.